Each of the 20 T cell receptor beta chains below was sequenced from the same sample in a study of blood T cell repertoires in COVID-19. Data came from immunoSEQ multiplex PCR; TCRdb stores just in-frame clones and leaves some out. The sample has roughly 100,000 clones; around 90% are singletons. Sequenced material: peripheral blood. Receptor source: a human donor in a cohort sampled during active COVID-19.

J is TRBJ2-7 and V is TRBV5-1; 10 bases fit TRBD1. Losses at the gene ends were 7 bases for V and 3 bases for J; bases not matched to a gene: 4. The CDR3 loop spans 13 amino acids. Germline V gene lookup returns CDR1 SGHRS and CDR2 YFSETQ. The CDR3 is CASGTGAGYEQYF. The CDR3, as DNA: TGCGCCAGCGGGACAGGGGCGGGCTACGAGCAGTACTTC.

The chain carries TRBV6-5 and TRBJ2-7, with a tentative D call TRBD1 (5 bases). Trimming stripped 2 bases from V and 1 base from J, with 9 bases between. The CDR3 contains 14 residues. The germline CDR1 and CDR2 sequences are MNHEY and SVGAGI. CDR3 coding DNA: TGTGCCAGCAGTTACGCAGGGAAGTCCTACGAGCAGTACTTC. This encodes CASSYAGKSYEQYF.

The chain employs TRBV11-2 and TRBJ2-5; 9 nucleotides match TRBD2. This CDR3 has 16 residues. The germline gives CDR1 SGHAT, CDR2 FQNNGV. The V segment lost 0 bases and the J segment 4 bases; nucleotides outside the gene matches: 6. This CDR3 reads CASSLETRGGTETQYF. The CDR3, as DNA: TGTGCCAGCAGCTTAGAGACGCGGGGGGGCACAGAGACCCAGTACTTC.

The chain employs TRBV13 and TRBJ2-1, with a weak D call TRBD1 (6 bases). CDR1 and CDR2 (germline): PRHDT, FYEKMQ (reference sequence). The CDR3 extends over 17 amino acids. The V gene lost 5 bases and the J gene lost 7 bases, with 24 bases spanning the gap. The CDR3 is CASSPLGSQGYGNEQFF. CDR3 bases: TGTGCCAGCAGCCCGCTTGGGAGCCAGGGGTACGGGAATGAGCAGTTCTTC.

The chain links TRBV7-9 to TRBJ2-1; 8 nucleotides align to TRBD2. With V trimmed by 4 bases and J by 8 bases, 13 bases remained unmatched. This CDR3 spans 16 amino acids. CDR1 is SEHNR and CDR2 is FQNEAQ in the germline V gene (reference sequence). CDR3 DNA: TGTGCCAGCAGCTCCTCCAGGGTAGCGGGACGGGATGAGCAGTTCTTC. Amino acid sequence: CASSSSRVAGRDEQFF.

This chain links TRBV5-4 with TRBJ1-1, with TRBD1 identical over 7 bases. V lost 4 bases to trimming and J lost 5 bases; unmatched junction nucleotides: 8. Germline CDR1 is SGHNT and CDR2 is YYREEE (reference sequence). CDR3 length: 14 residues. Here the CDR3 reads CASSPTTGETEAFF. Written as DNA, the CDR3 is TGTGCCAGCAGCCCAACCACAGGGGAGACTGAAGCTTTCTTT. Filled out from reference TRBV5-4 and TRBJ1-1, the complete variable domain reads ETGVTQSPTHLIKTRGQQVTLRCSSQSGHNTVSWYQQALGQGPQFIFQYYREEENGRGNFPPRFSGLQFPNYSSELNVNALELDDSALYLCASSPTTGETEAFFGQGTRLTVV.

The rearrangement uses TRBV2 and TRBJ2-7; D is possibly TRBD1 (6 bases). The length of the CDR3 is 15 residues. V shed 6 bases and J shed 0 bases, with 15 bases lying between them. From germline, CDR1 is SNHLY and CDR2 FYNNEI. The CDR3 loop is CASREQGGSSYEQYF. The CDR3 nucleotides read TGTGCCAGCAGGGAGCAAGGGGGAAGCTCCTACGAGCAGTACTTC.

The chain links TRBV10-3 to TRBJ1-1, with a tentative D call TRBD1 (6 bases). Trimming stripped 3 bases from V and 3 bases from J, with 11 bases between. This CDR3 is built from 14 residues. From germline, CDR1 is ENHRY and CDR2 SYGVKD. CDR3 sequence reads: CAISEGGGDTEAFF. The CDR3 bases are TGTGCCATCAGTGAAGGGGGTGGGGACACTGAAGCTTTCTTT.

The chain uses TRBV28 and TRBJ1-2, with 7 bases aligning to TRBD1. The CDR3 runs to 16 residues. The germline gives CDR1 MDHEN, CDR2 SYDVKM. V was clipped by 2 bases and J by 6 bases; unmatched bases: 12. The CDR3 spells CASSLRAGGQSHGYTF. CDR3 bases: TGTGCCAGCAGTTTAAGGGCAGGGGGACAGTCGCATGGCTACACCTTC.

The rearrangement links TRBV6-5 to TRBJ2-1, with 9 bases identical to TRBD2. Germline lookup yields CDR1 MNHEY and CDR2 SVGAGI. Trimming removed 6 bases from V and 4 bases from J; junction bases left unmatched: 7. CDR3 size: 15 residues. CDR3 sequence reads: CASRLPGLAYNEQFF. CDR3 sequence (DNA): TGTGCCAGCAGGCTGCCGGGACTAGCTTACAATGAGCAGTTCTTC.

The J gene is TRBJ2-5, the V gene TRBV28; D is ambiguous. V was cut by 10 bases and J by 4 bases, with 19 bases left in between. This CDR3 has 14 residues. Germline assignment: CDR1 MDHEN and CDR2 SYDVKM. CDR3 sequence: CATRQAPFVETQYF. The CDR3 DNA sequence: TGTGCCACCCGACAAGCCCCTTTTGTAGAGACCCAGTACTTC.

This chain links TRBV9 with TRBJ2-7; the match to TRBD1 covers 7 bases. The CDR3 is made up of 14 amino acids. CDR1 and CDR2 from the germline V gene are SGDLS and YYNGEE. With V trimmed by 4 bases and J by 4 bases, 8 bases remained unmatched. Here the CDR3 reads CASSLQGIPYEQYF. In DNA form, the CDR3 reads TGTGCCAGCAGCCTACAGGGGATTCCTTACGAGCAGTACTTC.

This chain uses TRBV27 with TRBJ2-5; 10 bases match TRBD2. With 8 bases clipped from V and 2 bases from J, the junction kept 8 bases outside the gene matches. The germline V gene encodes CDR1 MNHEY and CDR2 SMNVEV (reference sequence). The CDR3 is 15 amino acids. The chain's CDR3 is CASGGAGGKQETQYF. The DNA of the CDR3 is TGTGCCAGCGGGGGAGCGGGGGGGAAACAAGAGACCCAGTACTTC.

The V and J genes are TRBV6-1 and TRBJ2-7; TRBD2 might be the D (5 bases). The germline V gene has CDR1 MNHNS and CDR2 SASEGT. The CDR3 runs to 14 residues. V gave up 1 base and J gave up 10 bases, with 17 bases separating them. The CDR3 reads CASSEGEGPSPQYF. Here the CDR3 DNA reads TGTGCCAGCAGTGAAGGAGAGGGCCCCTCTCCCCAGTACTTC.

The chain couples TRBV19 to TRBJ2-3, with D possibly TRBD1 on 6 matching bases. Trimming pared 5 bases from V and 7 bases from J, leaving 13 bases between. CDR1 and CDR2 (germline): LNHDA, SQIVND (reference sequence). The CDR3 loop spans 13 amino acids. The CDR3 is CASSSEQGYTQYF. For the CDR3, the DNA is TGTGCCAGTAGTTCGGAACAGGGATATACGCAGTATTTT.

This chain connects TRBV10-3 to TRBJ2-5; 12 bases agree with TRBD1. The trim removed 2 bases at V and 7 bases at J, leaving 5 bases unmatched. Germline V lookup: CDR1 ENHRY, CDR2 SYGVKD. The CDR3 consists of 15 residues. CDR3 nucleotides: TGTGCCATCAGTGAGAGGGACAGGGGGCTAGGGACCCAGTACTTC. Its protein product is CAISERDRGLGTQYF.

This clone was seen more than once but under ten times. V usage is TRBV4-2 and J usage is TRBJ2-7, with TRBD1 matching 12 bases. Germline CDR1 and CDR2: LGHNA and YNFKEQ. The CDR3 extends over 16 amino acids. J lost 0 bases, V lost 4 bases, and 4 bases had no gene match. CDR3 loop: CASSPGDRGLSYEQYF. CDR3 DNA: TGTGCCAGCAGCCCGGGGGACAGGGGGCTCTCCTACGAGCAGTACTTC.

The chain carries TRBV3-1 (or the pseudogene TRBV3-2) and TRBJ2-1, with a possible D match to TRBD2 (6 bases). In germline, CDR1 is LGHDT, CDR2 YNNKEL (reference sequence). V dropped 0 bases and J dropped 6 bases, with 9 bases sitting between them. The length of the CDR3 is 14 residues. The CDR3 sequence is CASSQEVAVNEQFF. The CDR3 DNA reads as TGTGCCAGCAGCCAAGAAGTAGCGGTCAATGAGCAGTTCTTC.

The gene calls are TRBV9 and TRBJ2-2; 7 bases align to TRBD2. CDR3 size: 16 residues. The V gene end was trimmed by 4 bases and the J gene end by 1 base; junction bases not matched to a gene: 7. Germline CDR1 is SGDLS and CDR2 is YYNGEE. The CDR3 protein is CASSPRGGRNTGELFF. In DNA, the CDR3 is TGTGCCAGCAGCCCCCGGGGCGGGAGGAACACCGGGGAGCTGTTTTTT.

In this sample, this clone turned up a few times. The CDR3 loop reads CASSVEPGNQPQHF. The DNA of the CDR3 is TGTGCCAGCAGCGTAGAGCCAGGGAATCAGCCCCAGCATTTT. This chain connects TRBV9 to TRBJ1-5; TRBD1 is a possible D gene (5 bases). The CDR3 sequence is 14 residues long. Germline V lookup: CDR1 SGDLS, CDR2 YYNGEE. The V end was cut by 0 bases, the J end by 4 bases, with 8 bases between.